This TCR beta chain was found in a study of glioma-infiltrating T cells after dendritic cell vaccination. The table came from immunoSEQ multiplex PCR; TCRdb's copy has only in-frame clones and leaves some out. The data contain tens of thousands of clones, 70% to 90% of them singletons. The V segment lost 6 bases and the J segment 2 bases; nucleotides outside the gene matches: 12. Germline CDR1 and CDR2: KGHSH and LQKENI. The CDR3 has 16 residues. This receptor was taken from a human donor with glioblastoma. Specimen: blood, collected before dendritic cell vaccination. The V gene is TRBV18, the J gene TRBJ2-5; TRBD1 agrees at 7 bases. CDR3 coding DNA: TGTGCCAGCTCCCGTAACAGGGGCGCGGAGCAAGAGACCCAGTACTTC. Protein: CASSRNRGAEQETQYF.